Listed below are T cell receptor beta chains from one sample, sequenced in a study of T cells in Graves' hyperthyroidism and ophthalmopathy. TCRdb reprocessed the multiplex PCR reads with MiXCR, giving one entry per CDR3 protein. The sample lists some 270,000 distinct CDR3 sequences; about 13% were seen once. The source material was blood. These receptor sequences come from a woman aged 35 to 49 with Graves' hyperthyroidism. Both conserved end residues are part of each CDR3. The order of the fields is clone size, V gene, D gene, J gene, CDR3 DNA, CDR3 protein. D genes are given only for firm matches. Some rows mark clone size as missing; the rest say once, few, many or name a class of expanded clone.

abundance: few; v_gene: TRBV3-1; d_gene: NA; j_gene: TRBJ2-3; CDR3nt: TGTGCCAGCACCCGGGGGGATACGCAGTATTTT; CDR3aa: CASTRGDTQYF
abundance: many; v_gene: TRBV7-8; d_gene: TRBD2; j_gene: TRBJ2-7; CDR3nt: TGTGCCAGCAGCTTAGCGCCGGCGGGAGGGCCTTACGAGCAGTACTTC; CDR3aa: CASSLAPAGGPYEQYF
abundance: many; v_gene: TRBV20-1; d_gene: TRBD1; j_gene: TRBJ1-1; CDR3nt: TGCAGTGCTGGGGGGGGGGACAGGGTGAACACTGAAGCTTTCTTT; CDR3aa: CSAGGGDRVNTEAFF
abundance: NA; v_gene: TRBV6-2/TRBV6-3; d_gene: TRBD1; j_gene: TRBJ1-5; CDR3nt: TGTGCCAGCAGAACACAGGGGGCGAGCAATCAGCCCCAGCATTTT; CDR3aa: CASRTQGASNQPQHF
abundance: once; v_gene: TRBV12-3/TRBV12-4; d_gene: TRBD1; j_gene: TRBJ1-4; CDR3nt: TGTGCCAGCAGCAAACCCGGACAGGGTCCTACCAGGCAACTGTTTTTT; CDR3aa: CASSKPGQGPTRQLFF
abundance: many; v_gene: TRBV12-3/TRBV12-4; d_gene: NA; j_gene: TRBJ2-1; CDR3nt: TGTGCCAGCAGTTCCGGAGTGCAGTTCTTC; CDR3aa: CASSSGVQFF
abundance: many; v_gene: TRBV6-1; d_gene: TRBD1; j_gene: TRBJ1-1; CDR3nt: TGTGCCAGCAGGATGACAGGGGGGAACACTGAAGCTTTCTTT; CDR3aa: CASRMTGGNTEAFF
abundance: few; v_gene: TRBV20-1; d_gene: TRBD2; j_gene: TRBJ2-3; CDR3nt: TGCAGTGCTGAGGGAGCGGGACGCGTCACAGATACGCAGTATTTT; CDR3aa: CSAEGAGRVTDTQYF
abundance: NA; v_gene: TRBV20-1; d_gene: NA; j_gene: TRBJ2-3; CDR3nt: TGCAGTGCTAGAGAGGGATTCACAGATACGCAGTATTTT; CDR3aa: CSAREGFTDTQYF
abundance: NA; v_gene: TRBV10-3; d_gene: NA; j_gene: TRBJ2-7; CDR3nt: TGTGCCATCAGTCCCGGGACTGTCGTACGAGAGCAGTACTTC; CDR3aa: CAISPGTVVREQYF
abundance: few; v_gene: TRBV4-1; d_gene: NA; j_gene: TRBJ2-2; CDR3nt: TGCGCCAGCAGAGATCTTGGTGAAAGAAGGGAGCTGTTTTTT; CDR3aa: CASRDLGERRELFF
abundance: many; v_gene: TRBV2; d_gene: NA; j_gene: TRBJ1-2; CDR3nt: TGTGCCAGCAGTACAGGGACAGGCTACACCTTC; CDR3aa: CASSTGTGYTF
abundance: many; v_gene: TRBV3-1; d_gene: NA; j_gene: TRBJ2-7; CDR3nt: TGTGCCAGCAGACCCGGGACTCTCCTAGGGTACGAGCAGTACTTC; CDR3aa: CASRPGTLLGYEQYF
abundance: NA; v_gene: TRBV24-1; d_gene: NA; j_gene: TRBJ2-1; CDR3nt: TGTGCCACCAACCAGGGCAATGAGCAGTTCTTC; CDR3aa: CATNQGNEQFF
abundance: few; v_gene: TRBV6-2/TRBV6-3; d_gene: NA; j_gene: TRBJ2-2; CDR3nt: TGTGCCAGCCACGCCCCGAACACCGGGGAGCTGTTTTTT; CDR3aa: CASHAPNTGELFF
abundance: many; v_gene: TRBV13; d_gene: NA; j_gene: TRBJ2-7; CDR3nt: TGTGCCAGCAGCAGATCCGGGACGAGCTCCTACGAGCAGTACTTC; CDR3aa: CASSRSGTSSYEQYF
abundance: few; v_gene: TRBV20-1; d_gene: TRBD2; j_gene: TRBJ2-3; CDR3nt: TGCAGTGCCAGTACTAGCGGCCCTACGGATACGCAGTATTTT; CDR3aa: CSASTSGPTDTQYF
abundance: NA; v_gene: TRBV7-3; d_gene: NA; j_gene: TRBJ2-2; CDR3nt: TGTGCCAGCAGCTTAAATCTGGGCCCGAACACCGGGGAGCTGTTTTTT; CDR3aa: CASSLNLGPNTGELFF
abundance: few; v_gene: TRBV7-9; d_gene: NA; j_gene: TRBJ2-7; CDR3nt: TGTGCCAGCAGCTTAGTGGAGGACCTAATCGAGCAGTACTTC; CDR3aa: CASSLVEDLIEQYF
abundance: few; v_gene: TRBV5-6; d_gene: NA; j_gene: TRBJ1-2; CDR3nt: TGTGCCAGCAGCGACTATCCCTCTTACGACTATGGCTACACCTTC; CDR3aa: CASSDYPSYDYGYTF
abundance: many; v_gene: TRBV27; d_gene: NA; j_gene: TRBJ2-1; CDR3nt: TGTGCCAGCATAGCCGGGGGAGGAGCACTCTACAATGAGCAGTTCTTC; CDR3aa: CASIAGGGALYNEQFF
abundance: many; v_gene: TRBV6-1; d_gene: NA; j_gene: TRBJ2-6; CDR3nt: TGTGCCAGCAGTTTGACAGAATCTGGGGCCAACGTCCTGACTTTC; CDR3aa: CASSLTESGANVLTF
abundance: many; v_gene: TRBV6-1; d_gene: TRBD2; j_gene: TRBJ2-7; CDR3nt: TGTGCCACTGCAGCGGGAGATATGTACGAGCAGTACTTC; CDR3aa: CATAAGDMYEQYF
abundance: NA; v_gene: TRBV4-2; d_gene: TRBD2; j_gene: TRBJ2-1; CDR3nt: TGTGCCAGCAGCCAAGATGGGACTAGCGGCTACAATGAGCAGTTCTTC; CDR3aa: CASSQDGTSGYNEQFF
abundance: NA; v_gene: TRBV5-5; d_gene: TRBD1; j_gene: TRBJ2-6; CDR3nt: TGTGCCAGCAGCGCAACGGGACAGGGGCCCTCTGGGGCCAACGTCCTGACTTTC; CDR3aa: CASSATGQGPSGANVLTF
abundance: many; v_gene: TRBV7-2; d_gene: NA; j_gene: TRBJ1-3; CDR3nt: TGTGCCAGCTCCCTGGGGGGTGGCTCTGGAAACACCATATATTTT; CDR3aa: CASSLGGGSGNTIYF
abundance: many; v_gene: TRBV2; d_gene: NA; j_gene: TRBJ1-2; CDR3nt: TGTGCCAGCACCCTCGGCGGGAGCCTCGGCTACACCTTC; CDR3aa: CASTLGGSLGYTF
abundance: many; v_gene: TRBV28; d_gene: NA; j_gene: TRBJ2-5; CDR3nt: TGTGCCAGCAGTTTCTACAGGCTGCAAGAGACCCAGTACTTC; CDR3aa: CASSFYRLQETQYF
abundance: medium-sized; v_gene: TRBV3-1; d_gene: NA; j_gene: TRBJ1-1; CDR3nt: TGTGCCAGCAGCCCACGGACCGGGCAAGCTTTCTTT; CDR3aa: CASSPRTGQAFF
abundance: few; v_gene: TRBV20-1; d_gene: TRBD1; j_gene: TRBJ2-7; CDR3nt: TGCAGTGCTAGAGGGGCCGACAGGGGTTACTACGAGCAGTACTTC; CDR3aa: CSARGADRGYYEQYF
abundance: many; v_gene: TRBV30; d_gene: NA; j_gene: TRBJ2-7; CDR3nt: TGTGCCTGGAACAGACAGTCCTACGAGCAGTACTTC; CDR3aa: CAWNRQSYEQYF
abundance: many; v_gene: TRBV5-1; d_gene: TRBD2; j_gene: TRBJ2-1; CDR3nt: TGCGCCAGCAGCTTGGGGGTCGGACGGGAGGGGCTTGAGCAGTTCTTC; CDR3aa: CASSLGVGREGLEQFF
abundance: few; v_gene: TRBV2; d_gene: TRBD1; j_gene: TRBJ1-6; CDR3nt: TGTGCCAGCAGTGCCAACGACAGGGTTAATTCACCCCTCCACTTT; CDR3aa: CASSANDRVNSPLHF
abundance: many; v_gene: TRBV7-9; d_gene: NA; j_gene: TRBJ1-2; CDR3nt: TGTGCCAGCAGCTTAGAGGTCCCTCACGGCTACACCTTC; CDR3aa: CASSLEVPHGYTF
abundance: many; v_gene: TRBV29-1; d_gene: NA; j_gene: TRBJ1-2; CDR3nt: TGCAGCGTTTCTCACAGGGACTATGGCTACACCTTC; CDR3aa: CSVSHRDYGYTF
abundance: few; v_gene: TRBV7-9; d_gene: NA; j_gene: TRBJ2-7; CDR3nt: TGTGCCAGCACGGCGGCAGGCTACGAGCAGTACTTC; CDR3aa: CASTAAGYEQYF
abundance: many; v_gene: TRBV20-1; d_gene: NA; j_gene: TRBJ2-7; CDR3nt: TGCAGTGCTCCCCGAGAGCTCTACGAGCAGTACTTC; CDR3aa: CSAPRELYEQYF
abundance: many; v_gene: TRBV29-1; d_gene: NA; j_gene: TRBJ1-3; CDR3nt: TGCAGCGTTGGTGGTAGCTCTGGAAACACCATATATTTT; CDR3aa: CSVGGSSGNTIYF
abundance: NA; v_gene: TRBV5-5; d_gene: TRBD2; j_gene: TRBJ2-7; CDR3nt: TGTGCCAGCAGCTCCCCGGGACTAGTGGGCGAGCAGTACTTC; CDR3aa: CASSSPGLVGEQYF
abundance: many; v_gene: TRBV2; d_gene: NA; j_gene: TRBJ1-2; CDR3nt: TGTGCCAGCACCAGAACGGATGCGTACGGGGGCTACACCTTC; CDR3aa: CASTRTDAYGGYTF
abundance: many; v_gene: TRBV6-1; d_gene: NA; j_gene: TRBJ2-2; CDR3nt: TGTGCCAGCAGTGGGCGAGGGGGGACCGGGGAGCTGTTTTTT; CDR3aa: CASSGRGGTGELFF
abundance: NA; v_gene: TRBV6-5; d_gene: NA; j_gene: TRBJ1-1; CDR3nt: TGTGCCAGCAGTTACTCCCGAGACAGTGAAGCTTTCTTT; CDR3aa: CASSYSRDSEAFF
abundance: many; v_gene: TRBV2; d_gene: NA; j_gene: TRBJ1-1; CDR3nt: TGTGCCAGCAATCCCTCCGCGACAGGCTTCCATCAGGCTGAAGCTTTCTTT; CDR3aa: CASNPSATGFHQAEAFF
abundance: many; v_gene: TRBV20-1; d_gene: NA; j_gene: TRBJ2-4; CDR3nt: TGCAGTGCTAGAGTGGACACCATTCTCTCCTTTTCCAAAAACATTCAGTACTTC; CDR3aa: CSARVDTILSFSKNIQYF
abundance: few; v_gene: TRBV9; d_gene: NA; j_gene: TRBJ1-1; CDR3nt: TGTGCCAGCAGCGCGCTTGGGGGCACTGAAGCTTTCTTT; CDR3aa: CASSALGGTEAFF